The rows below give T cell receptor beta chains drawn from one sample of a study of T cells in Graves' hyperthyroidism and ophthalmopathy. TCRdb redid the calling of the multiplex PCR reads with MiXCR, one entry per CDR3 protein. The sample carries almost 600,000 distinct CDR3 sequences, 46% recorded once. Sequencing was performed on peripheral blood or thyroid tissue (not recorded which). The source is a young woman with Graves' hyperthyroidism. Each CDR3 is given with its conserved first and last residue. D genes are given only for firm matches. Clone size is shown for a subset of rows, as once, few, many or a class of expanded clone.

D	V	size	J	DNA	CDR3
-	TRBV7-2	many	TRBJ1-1	TGTGCCAGCAGCTCGGGACCAAGCACTGAAGCTTTCTTT	CASSSGPSTEAFF
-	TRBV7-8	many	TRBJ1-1	TGTGCCAGCAGGTCCTGGGGTATGGGAAACACTGAAGCTTTCTTT	CASRSWGMGNTEAFF
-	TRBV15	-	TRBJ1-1	TGTGCCACCAGCAGAGATCAAACCACTGAAGCTTTCTTT	CATSRDQTTEAFF
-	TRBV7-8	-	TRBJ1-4	TGTGCCAGCACCCAAACCAGGGAAACTAATGAAAAACTGTTTTTT	CASTQTRETNEKLFF
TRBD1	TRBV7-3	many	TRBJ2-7	TGTGCCAGCAGCCCTCACAGGGGGCCTACCTACGAGCAGTACTTC	CASSPHRGPTYEQYF
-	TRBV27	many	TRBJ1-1	TGTGCCAGCAGCCTGACGGGGGGGTCATATAACACTGAAGCTTTCTTT	CASSLTGGSYNTEAFF
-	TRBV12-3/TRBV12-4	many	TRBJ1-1	TGTGCCAGCAGTTCGCACACAGGGAGTGAAGCTTTCTTT	CASSSHTGSEAFF
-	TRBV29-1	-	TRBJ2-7	TGCAGCGTTGAACAGGACGAGCAGTACTTC	CSVEQDEQYF
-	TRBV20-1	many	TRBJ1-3	TGCAGTGAAGTAACCGGACAGGGAAACACCATATATTTT	CSEVTGQGNTIYF
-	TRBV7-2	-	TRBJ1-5	TGTGCCAGCAGCACCCGTCAGGCAAATCAGCCCCAGCATTTT	CASSTRQANQPQHF
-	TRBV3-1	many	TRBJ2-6	TGTGCCAGCAGCCATTCAGGGGCAGGGGCCAACGTCCTGACTTTC	CASSHSGAGANVLTF
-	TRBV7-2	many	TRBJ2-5	TGTGCCAGCAGCCCGGTAGTCGGACTAGAGACCCAGTACTTC	CASSPVVGLETQYF
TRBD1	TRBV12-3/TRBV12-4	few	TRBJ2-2	TGTGCCAGCAGACCCAGGGGGCGCAGCGCGAACACCGGGGAGCTGTTTTTT	CASRPRGRSANTGELFF
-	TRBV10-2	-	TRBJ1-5	TGCGCCAGCAGAGACGGGGAGGGTTACAATGAGCATTTT	CASRDGEGYNEHF
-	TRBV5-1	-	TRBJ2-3	TGCGCCAGCAGCTTGTGGTCAGCAGATACGCAGTATTTT	CASSLWSADTQYF
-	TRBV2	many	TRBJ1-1	TGTGCCAGCAGTGAAAATCAACCGGGTGTAGCTGAAGCTTTCTTT	CASSENQPGVAEAFF
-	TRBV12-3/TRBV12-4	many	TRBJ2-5	TGTGCCAGCAGTTTAGGGCCAAGGGGGGGAGAAGAGACCCAGTACTTC	CASSLGPRGGEETQYF
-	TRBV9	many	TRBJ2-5	TGTGCCAGCAGCTCGAGGGGGGAAGAGACCCAGTACTTC	CASSSRGEETQYF
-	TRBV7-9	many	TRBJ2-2	TGTGCCAGCAGCCCAGGTGGCGGGGAGCTGTTTTTT	CASSPGGGELFF
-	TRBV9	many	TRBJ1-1	TGTGCCAGCAGCGTAACCTACAGGAACACTGAAGCTTTCTTT	CASSVTYRNTEAFF
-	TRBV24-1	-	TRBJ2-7	TGTGCCACAGAGCCCAGCGACAGGTGGGACGAGCAGTACTTC	CATEPSDRWDEQYF
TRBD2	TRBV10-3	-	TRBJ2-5	TGTGCCACTAGCGGCCAGCGTGGAGAGACCCAGTACTTC	CATSGQRGETQYF
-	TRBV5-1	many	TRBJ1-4	TGCGCCAGCAGCCCTCGTCCGGCAACTAATGAAAAACTGTTTTTT	CASSPRPATNEKLFF
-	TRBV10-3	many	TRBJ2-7	TGTGCCATCAGTGAGATGGACGAGCAGTACTTC	CAISEMDEQYF
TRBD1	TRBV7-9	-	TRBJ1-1	TGTGCCAGCAGCCCACCGACGACAGGGGCCACTGAAGCTTTCTTT	CASSPPTTGATEAFF
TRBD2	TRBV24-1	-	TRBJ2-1	TGTGCCACCAGTGAGCCGGGACTACTGCAATATGAGCAGTTCTTC	CATSEPGLLQYEQFF
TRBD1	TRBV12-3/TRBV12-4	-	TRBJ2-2	TGTGCCAGCAGTTCGGGACAGGGATACACCGGGGAGCTGTTTTTT	CASSSGQGYTGELFF
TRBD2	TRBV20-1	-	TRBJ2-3	TGCAGTGCTAGTCTGGGACTAGCGGGAGCGCGAGATACGCAGTATTTT	CSASLGLAGARDTQYF
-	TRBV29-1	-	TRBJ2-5	TGCAGCAGCCAAGATATCCGGTCTCTACAAGAGACCCAGTACTTC	CSSQDIRSLQETQYF
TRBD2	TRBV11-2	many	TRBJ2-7	TGTGCCAGCAGTAAATCGGGAGGTGGGCAGTACTTC	CASSKSGGGQYF
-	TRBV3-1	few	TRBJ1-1	TGTGCCAGCAGCCAAGGAGCTTTTTTTGGAACCCGGTACACTGAAGCTTTCTTT	CASSQGAFFGTRYTEAFF
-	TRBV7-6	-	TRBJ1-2	TGTGCCAGCAGCTCTGGGAGGGAGCAGTCTCATGTGAGGGATGGCTACACCTTC	CASSSGREQSHVRDGYTF
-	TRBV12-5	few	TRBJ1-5	TGTGCTAGTGGTTTGGTACGGGCGGGGCTTGATCAGCCCCAGCATTTT	CASGLVRAGLDQPQHF
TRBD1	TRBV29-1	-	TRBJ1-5	TGCAGCGCACAGGGGAACGCTCAGCCCCAGCATTTT	CSAQGNAQPQHF
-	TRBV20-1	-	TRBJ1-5	TGCAGTGCTAGAGATATGGGGGGGGGGAATCAGCCCCAGCATTTT	CSARDMGGGNQPQHF
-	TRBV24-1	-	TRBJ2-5	TGTGCCACCAGTGATTCCGGCAGGGGGGCTAGTACCGGGACCGGACAAGAGACCCAGTACTTC	CATSDSGRGASTGTGQETQYF
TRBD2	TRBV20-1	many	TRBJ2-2	TGCAGTGCCGCAGCGGGAGGGCCTAGCGGGGAGCTGTTTTTT	CSAAAGGPSGELFF
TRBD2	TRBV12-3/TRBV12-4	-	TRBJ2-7	TGTGCCAGCACACCGCTGACTAGCGGGAGGGGACGGCAGTACTTC	CASTPLTSGRGRQYF
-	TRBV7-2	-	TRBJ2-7	TGTGCCAGCAGCAGCGTTACCGAGCAGTACTTC	CASSSVTEQYF
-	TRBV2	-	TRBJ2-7	TGTGCCAGCAGTGAAGTGACTAATACCTACGAGCAGTACTTC	CASSEVTNTYEQYF
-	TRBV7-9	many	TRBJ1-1	TGTGCCAGCGAGGACGCGGGGTCTGAAGCTTTCTTT	CASEDAGSEAFF
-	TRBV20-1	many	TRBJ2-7	TGCAGTGCCAAGCGCCAGGGAGGCACCTACGAGCAGTACTTC	CSAKRQGGTYEQYF
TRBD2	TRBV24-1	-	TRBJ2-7	TGTGCCACCAGTGACCACAGCGGGAGGGCCTACAATGAGCAGTACTTC	CATSDHSGRAYNEQYF
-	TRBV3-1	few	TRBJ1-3	TGTGCCACTGCGAGGGGGGGACCCAGCTCTGGAAACACCATATATTTT	CATARGGPSSGNTIYF
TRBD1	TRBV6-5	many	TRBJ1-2	TGTGCCAGACGGGACAGAGACTATGGCTACACCTTC	CARRDRDYGYTF
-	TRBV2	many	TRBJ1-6	TGTGCCAGCAGTGAAGTGGGTTTGTTCACGGGATACCCCCCCCTCCACTTT	CASSEVGLFTGYPPLHF
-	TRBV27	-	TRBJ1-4	TGTGCCAGCAGACGAGGGGGGACTAATGAAAAACTGTTTTTT	CASRRGGTNEKLFF
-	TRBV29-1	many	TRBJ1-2	TGCAGCGTTGAATCACAGGGCAGAAACTATGGCTACACCTTC	CSVESQGRNYGYTF
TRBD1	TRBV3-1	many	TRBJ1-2	TGTGCCAGCAGCCAAGCACAGGGGGTCGACTATGGCTACACCTTC	CASSQAQGVDYGYTF
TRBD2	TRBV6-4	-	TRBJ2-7	TGTGCCAGCAGTGGACTAGCGGGAGGGGCGTACGAGCAGTACTTC	CASSGLAGGAYEQYF
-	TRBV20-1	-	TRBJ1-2	TGCAGTGCTAGTGGGCGTCAGACCATCCTTGGCTACACCTTC	CSASGRQTILGYTF
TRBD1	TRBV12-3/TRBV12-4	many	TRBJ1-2	TGTGCCAGCAGCTACCCTTCAGGGGGCAAGGAAGGCTACACCTTC	CASSYPSGGKEGYTF